Listed here are 19 T cell receptor beta chains from one sample, sequenced in a study of control samples from healthy donors and cancer patients. Assay used: immunoSEQ multiplex PCR; TCRdb lists only in-frame clones, some missing. The sample yields roughly 100,000 clones, under 90% seen once. The sample comprised blood. All receptors derive from a woman between 50 and 59 years old in good health.

This clone was seen more than once but under ten times. This specimen includes other DNA sequences encoding the same CDR3. The gene calls are TRBV2 and TRBJ2-5; no firm D call. There are 12 residues in the CDR3. The germline gives CDR1 SNHLY, CDR2 FYNNEI. Between the trimmed V and J ends, which lost 8 bases and 2 bases, there was a span of 9 bases. CDR3 DNA: TGTGCCAGCGCCCTGTTACAAGAGACCCAGTACTTC. Its translation is CASALLQETQYF.

The rearrangement uses TRBV11-2 and TRBJ1-1; D unresolved. There are 11 residues in the CDR3. Germline CDR1 reads SGHAT; CDR2 reads FQNNGV. Trimming took 8 bases from V and 3 from J, leaving 7 bases between them. CDR3 nucleotide sequence: TGTGCCAGCGCCCGGTACACTGAAGCTTTCTTT. Amino acid sequence: CASARYTEAFF. Drawing the rest from reference TRBV11-2 and TRBJ1-1, the complete variable domain is EAGVAQSPRYKIIEKRQSVAFWCNPISGHATLYWYQQILGQGPKLLIQFQNNGVVDDSQLPKDRFSAERLKGVDSTLKIQPAKLEDSAVYLCASARYTEAFFGQGTRLTVV.

V is TRBV7-8 and J is TRBJ1-5; tentative D call: TRBD1 (6 bases). The CDR3 covers 14 residues. From germline, CDR1 is SGHVS and CDR2 FQNEAQ. V was clipped by 0 bases and J by 9 bases, with 12 bases between them. CDR3 residues: CASSLARGAGPQHF. In nucleotides, the CDR3 is TGTGCCAGCAGCTTAGCGAGGGGGGCGGGGCCCCAGCATTTT.

The V and J genes are TRBV18 and TRBJ1-1, with D hard to call. The germline gives CDR1 KGHSH, CDR2 LQKENI. The CDR3 extends over 13 amino acids. Deletions cut 2 bases from V and 3 bases from J, with 7 bases between. Here the CDR3 reads CASSPGEDTEAFF. The DNA of the CDR3 is TGTGCCAGCTCACCAGGGGAGGACACTGAAGCTTTCTTT.

The chain carries TRBV7-3 and TRBJ1-1; 10 bases are a match to TRBD1. The CDR3 is made up of 17 amino acids. Germline V CDR1 and CDR2: SGHTA, FQGTGA. The trim removed 3 bases at V and 1 base at J, leaving 8 bases unmatched. The chain's CDR3 is CASSFSGTGVSNTEAFF. As DNA, the CDR3 is TGTGCCAGCAGCTTCTCCGGGACAGGGGTGTCGAACACTGAAGCTTTCTTT. The full variable domain, in which reference TRBV7-3 and TRBJ1-1 provide the parts outside the CDR3, is GAGVSQTPSNKVTEKGKYVELRCDPISGHTALYWYRQSLGQGPEFLIYFQGTGAADDSGLPNDRFFAVRPEGSVSTLKIQRTERGDSAVYLCASSFSGTGVSNTEAFFGQGTRLTVV.

The rearrangement links TRBV3-1 (or the pseudogene TRBV3-2) to TRBJ2-5, with 8 bases matching TRBD2. The CDR3 is 16 residues long. Losses at the gene ends were 5 bases for V and 7 bases for J; bases not matched to a gene: 15. Germline V lookup: CDR1 LGHDT, CDR2 YNNKEL (reference sequence). CDR3 nucleotide sequence: TGTGCCAGCAGCGGCAGAGGAGCGGGAGCTTGGATGACCCAGTACTTC. Translated: CASSGRGAGAWMTQYF.

The rearrangement links TRBV10-2 to TRBJ2-4; possible D gene TRBD2, 6 bases. V lost 6 bases, J lost 6 bases, and 27 bases lay in between. Germline lookup yields CDR1 WSHSY and CDR2 SAAADI. The CDR3 has 18 amino acids. CDR3: CASSPGLPTSLLRNIQYF. CDR3 DNA sequence: TGCGCCAGCAGCCCAGGACTACCTACGAGCCTTCTCAGAAACATTCAGTACTTC.

CDR3 residues: CASSLLIWSHEQFF. The DNA of the CDR3 is TGTGCCAGCAGCTTATTGATATGGTCCCATGAGCAGTTCTTC. The chain employs TRBV11-3 and TRBJ2-1, with D hard to call. The CDR3 is made up of 14 amino acids. Germline V CDR1 and CDR2: SGHNT, YENEEA. V dropped 2 bases and J dropped 8 bases, with 13 bases sitting between them.

This clone appeared once. The chain employs TRBV5-8 and TRBJ2-1, with 7 bases that match TRBD1. V trimming: 3 bases; J trimming: 12 bases; junction bases outside the gene matches: 18. This CDR3 region has 16 residues. Germline V gene sequence: CDR1 SGHTS, CDR2 YDEGEE. DNA of the CDR3: TGTGCCAGCAGCTCTTACGGGACAGCTCCTATATCTGGGCAGTTCTTC. It translates to CASSSYGTAPISGQFF.

The chain has TRBV20-1 and TRBJ2-7, with a possible D match to TRBD2 (5 bases). CDR3 length equals 11 residues. Germline loops: CDR1 DFQATT, CDR2 SNEGSKA (reference sequence). The V and J ends lost 3 bases and 5 bases respectively, with 8 bases between them. The CDR3 protein is CSARSGNEQYF. As DNA, the CDR3 is TGCAGTGCTAGGTCGGGGAACGAGCAGTACTTC.

The J gene is TRBJ1-1, the V gene TRBV6-2 or TRBV6-3; D might be TRBD1 (6 bases). The length of the CDR3 is 14 residues. V was cut by 6 bases and J by 1 base, with 12 bases left in between. Germline assignment: CDR1 MNHEY and CDR2 SVGEGT. The CDR3: CASSPQGPNTEAFF. CDR3 in DNA: TGTGCCAGCAGCCCACAGGGACCGAACACTGAAGCTTTCTTT.

V and J are TRBV2 and TRBJ2-7, with 7 bases lining up with TRBD2. Germline CDR1 and CDR2: SNHLY and FYNNEI. J was trimmed by 3 bases and V by 3 bases; bases with no gene match: 5. The CDR3 extends over 14 amino acids. The CDR3: CASSEEAGLYEQYF. The CDR3 DNA reads TGTGCCAGCAGTGAGGAAGCGGGGCTCTACGAGCAGTACTTC.

The chain combines TRBV6-2 or TRBV6-3 with TRBJ1-5, with 10 bases identical to TRBD1. Germline V gene sequence: CDR1 MNHEY, CDR2 SVGEGT. Germline trimming cut 0 bases from V and 3 bases from J; bases unmatched to any gene: 5. CDR3 length: 17 residues. CDR3 sequence: CASSYSKGQGINQPQHF. CDR3 nucleotides: TGTGCCAGCAGTTACTCGAAGGGACAGGGGATCAATCAGCCCCAGCATTTT.

About this clone: Other DNA variants within this sample encode the same CDR3. The genes are TRBV5-4 and TRBJ2-7; D remains ambiguous. Germline lookup yields CDR1 SGHNT and CDR2 YYREEE (reference sequence). This CDR3 has 12 amino acids. The V end was cut by 0 bases, the J end by 3 bases, with 4 bases between. The CDR3 sequence: CASSLDGYEQYF. CDR3 DNA: TGTGCCAGCAGCTTGGACGGCTACGAGCAGTACTTC.

In DNA, the CDR3 is TGCGCCACCGCCCAGGGACAGGGGCAGTTCTTC. Encoded protein: CATAQGQGQFF. The chain couples TRBV10-1 to TRBJ2-1; 9 positions match TRBD1. CDR3 length equals 11 residues. Germline assignment: CDR1 WNHNN and CDR2 SYGVQD (reference sequence). J was trimmed by 12 bases and V by 10 bases; bases with no gene match: 7.

The gene calls are TRBV9 and TRBJ1-3, with a tentative D call TRBD1 (6 bases). Trimming took off 4 bases at V and 1 base at J, with 12 bases between the two ends. Germline CDR1 is SGDLS and CDR2 is YYNGEE. This CDR3 is built from 15 residues. The CDR3 DNA is TGTGCCAGCAGCATTTCAGGACAGTCTGGAAACACCATATATTTT. This codes for CASSISGQSGNTIYF.

The CDR3 reads CASSLAFRGRNNSPLHF. In DNA, the CDR3 is TGCGCCAGCAGCTTGGCCTTCAGGGGCAGGAATAATTCACCCCTCCACTTT. The gene calls are TRBV5-1 and TRBJ1-6; tentatively, D is TRBD1 (6 bases). V lost 0 bases to trimming and J lost 5 bases, with 15 bases between them. From germline, CDR1 is SGHRS and CDR2 YFSETQ. This CDR3 has 17 amino acids.

The J gene is TRBJ1-1, the V gene TRBV12-3 or TRBV12-4; no clear D gene. Trimming took off 8 bases at V and 0 bases at J, with 7 bases between the two ends. The CDR3 consists of 12 residues. As DNA, the CDR3 is TGTGCCAGCTCAACGATGAACACTGAAGCTTTCTTT. As protein: CASSTMNTEAFF.

The J gene is TRBJ2-7, the V gene TRBV5-6; D uncertain. The germline V gene encodes CDR1 SGHDT and CDR2 YYEEEE. The CDR3 consists of 16 residues. Deletions cut 1 base from V and 0 bases from J, with 14 bases between. For the CDR3, the DNA is TGTGCCAGCAGCTTGAGGCGCAGCAAACACTCCTACGAGCAGTACTTC. This codes for CASSLRRSKHSYEQYF.